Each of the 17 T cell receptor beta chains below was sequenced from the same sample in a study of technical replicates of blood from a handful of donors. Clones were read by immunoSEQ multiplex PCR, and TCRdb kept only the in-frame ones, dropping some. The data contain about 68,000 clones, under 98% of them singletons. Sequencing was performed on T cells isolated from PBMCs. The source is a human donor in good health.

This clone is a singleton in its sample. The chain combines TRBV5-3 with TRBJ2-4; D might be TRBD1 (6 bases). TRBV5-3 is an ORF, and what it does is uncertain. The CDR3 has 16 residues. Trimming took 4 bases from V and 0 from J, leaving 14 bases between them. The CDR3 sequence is CARSRSDRLAKNIQYF. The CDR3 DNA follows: TGTGCCAGAAGCCGTTCGGACAGACTAGCCAAAAACATTCAGTACTTC.

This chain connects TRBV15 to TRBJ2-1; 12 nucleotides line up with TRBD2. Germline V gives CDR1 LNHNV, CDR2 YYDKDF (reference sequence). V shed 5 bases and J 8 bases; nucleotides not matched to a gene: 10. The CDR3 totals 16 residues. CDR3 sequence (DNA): TGTGCCACCAGCGGGTTGACTAGCGGGAGAGGCTATGAGCAGTTCTTC. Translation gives CATSGLTSGRGYEQFF.

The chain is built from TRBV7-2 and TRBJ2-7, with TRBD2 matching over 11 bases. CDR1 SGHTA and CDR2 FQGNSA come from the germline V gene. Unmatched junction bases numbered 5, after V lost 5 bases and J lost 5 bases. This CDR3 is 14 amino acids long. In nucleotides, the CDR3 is TGTGCCAGCAGCAATAGCGGGGGGGGTCACGAGCAGTACTTC. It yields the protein CASSNSGGGHEQYF.

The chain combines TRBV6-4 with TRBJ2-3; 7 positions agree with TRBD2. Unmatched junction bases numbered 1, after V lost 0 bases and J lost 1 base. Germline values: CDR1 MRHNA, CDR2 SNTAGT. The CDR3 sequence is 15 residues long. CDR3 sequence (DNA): TGTGCCAGCAGTGACTCGAGCGGGGGCACAGATACGCAGTATTTT. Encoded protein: CASSDSSGGTDTQYF.

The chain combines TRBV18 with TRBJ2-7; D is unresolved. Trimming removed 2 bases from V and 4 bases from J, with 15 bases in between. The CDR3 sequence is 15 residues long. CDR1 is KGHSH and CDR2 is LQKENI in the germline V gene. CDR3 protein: CASSPGDLLLYEQYF. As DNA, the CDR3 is TGTGCCAGCTCACCAGGCGATTTACTACTATACGAGCAGTACTTC.

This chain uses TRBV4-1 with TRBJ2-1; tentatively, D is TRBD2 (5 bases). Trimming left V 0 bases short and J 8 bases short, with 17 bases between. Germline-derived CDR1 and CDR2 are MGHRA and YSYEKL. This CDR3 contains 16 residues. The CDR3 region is CASSQESGVFIHEQFF. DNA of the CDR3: TGCGCCAGCAGCCAAGAATCCGGGGTGTTTATCCATGAGCAGTTCTTC.

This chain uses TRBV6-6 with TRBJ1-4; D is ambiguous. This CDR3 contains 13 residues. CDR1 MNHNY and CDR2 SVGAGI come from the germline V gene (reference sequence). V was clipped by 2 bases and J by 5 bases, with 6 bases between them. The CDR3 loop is CASSYGGNEKLFF. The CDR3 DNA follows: TGTGCCAGCAGTTACGGTGGCAATGAAAAACTGTTTTTT.

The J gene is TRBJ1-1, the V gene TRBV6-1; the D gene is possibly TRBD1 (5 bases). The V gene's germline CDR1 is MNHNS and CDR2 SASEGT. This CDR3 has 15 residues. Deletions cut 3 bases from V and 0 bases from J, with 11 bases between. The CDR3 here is CASSDKGTMNTEAFF. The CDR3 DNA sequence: TGTGCCAGCAGTGATAAAGGGACTATGAACACTGAAGCTTTCTTT.

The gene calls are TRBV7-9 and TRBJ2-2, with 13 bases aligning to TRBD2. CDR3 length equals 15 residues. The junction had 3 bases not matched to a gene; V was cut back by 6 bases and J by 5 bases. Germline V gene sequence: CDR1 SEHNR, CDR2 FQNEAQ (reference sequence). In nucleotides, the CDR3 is TGTGCCAGCAGTTTACTAGCGGGAGGGACCGGGGAGCTGTTTTTT. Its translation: CASSLLAGGTGELFF.

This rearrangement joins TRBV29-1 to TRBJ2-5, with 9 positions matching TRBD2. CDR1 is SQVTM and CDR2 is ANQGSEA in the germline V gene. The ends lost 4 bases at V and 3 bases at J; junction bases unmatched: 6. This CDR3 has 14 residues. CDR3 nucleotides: TGCAGCGTTGCCTTAAGACTAGCGGAAGAGACCCAGTACTTC. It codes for CSVALRLAEETQYF.

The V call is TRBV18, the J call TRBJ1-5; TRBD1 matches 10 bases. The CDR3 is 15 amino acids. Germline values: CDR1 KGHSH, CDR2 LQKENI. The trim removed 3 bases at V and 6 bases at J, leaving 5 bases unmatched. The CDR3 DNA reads TGTGCCAGCTCACCGGGACAGGGGACAAGTCAGCCCCAGCATTTT. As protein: CASSPGQGTSQPQHF.

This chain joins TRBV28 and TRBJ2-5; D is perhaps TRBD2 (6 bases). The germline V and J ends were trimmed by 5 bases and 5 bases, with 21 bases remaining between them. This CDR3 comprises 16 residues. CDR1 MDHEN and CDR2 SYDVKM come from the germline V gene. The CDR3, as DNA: TGTGCCAGCAGTCTCCGGAGGGCCCTAATAACTGAGACCCAGTACTTC. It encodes CASSLRRALITETQYF.

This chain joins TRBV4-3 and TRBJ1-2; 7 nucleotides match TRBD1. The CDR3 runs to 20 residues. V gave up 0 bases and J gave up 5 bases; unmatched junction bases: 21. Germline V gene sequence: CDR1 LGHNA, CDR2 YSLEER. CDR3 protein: CASSQEKWLEQGQPEYGYTF. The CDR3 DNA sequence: TGCGCCAGCAGCCAAGAAAAGTGGTTAGAGCAGGGACAGCCCGAATATGGCTACACCTTC.

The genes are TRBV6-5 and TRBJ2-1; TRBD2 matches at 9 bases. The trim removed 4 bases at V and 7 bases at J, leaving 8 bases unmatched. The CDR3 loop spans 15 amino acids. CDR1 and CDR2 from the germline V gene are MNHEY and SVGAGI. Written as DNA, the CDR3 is TGTGCCAGCAGTTTTTTAGCGGGAGAATGGAATGAGCAGTTCTTC. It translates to CASSFLAGEWNEQFF.

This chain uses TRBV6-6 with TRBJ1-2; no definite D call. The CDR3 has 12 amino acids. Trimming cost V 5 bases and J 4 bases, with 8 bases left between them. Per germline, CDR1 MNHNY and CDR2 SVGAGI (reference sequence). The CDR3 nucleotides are TGTGCCAGCAGTCGGGTTTTCTATGGCTACACCTTC. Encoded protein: CASSRVFYGYTF.

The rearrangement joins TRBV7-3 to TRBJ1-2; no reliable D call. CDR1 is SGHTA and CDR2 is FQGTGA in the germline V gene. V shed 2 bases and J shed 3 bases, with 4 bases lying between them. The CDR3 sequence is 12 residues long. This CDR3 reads CASSLQDYGYTF. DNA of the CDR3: TGTGCCAGCAGCTTACAGGACTATGGCTACACCTTC.

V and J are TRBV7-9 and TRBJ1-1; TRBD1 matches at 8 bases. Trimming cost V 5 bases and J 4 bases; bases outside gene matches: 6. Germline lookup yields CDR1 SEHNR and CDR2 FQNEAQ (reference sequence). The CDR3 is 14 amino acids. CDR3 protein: CASSQQGGATEAFF. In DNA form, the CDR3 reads TGTGCCAGCAGCCAACAGGGGGGAGCCACTGAAGCTTTCTTT.